Listed below are T cell receptor beta chains from one sample, sequenced in a study of blood T cell dynamics during melanoma immunotherapy. The method was immunoSEQ multiplex PCR; TCRdb's version includes in-frame clones alone and lacks a portion of them. The data show more than 10,000 clones, approximately 88% seen once. This material consisted of blood, taken from a patient treated with checkpoint blockade. The receptors originated from a human donor with melanoma. Each CDR3 is given with its conserved first and last residue. The D gene is left open where the match is weak. Part of the rows lack a size; the others show once, few, many or a class for expanded clones.

J gene: TRBJ2-3
clone size: .
D gene: TRBD2
V gene: TRBV19
CDR3 protein: CASSILLRSGGAADTQYF
CDR3 DNA: TGTGCCAGTAGTATATTATTAAGGAGCGGGGGGGCGGCAGATACGCAGTATTTT

J gene: TRBJ2-7
clone size: .
D gene: TRBD1
V gene: TRBV18
CDR3 protein: CASSPRGQGPVEQYF
CDR3 DNA: TGTGCCAGCTCACCACGGGGACAGGGCCCCGTCGAGCAGTACTTC

J gene: TRBJ2-7
clone size: .
D gene: TRBD2
V gene: TRBV11-2
CDR3 protein: CASSFGREGFEQYF
CDR3 DNA: TGTGCCAGCAGCTTTGGGCGGGAGGGCTTCGAGCAGTACTTC

J gene: TRBJ2-3
clone size: .
D gene: TRBD2
V gene: TRBV7-2
CDR3 protein: CASSTSALSTDTQYF
CDR3 DNA: TGTGCCAGCAGCACTAGCGCGCTAAGCACAGATACGCAGTATTTT

J gene: TRBJ2-2
clone size: .
D gene: TRBD1
V gene: TRBV11-3
CDR3 protein: CASSPLTGPTGELFF
CDR3 DNA: TGTGCCAGCAGCCCGTTGACAGGGCCCACCGGGGAGCTGTTTTTT

J gene: TRBJ1-1
clone size: .
D gene: .
V gene: TRBV27
CDR3 protein: CASRFQGVTTEAFF
CDR3 DNA: TGTGCCAGCAGATTTCAGGGAGTGACCACTGAAGCTTTCTTT

J gene: TRBJ2-3
clone size: .
D gene: TRBD2
V gene: TRBV6-5
CDR3 protein: CASSYPVAGKDTQYF
CDR3 DNA: TGTGCCAGCAGTTACCCGGTAGCGGGAAAAGATACGCAGTATTTT

J gene: TRBJ2-7
clone size: few
D gene: .
V gene: TRBV7-9
CDR3 protein: CASSLEASAHF
CDR3 DNA: TGTGCCAGCAGCTTAGAGGCATCGGCTCACTTC

J gene: TRBJ2-6
clone size: .
D gene: .
V gene: TRBV30
CDR3 protein: CAWRHNSGANVLTF
CDR3 DNA: TGTGCCTGGAGACATAACTCTGGGGCCAACGTCCTGACTTTC

J gene: TRBJ1-5
clone size: few
D gene: .
V gene: TRBV2
CDR3 protein: CATCTPGSGQPQHF
CDR3 DNA: TGTGCCACCTGTACCCCGGGCAGCGGTCAGCCCCAGCATTTT

J gene: TRBJ2-5
clone size: .
D gene: .
V gene: TRBV21-1
CDR3 protein: CASHADRGEGETQYF
CDR3 DNA: TGTGCCAGCCATGCGGACAGGGGCGAGGGAGAGACCCAGTACTTC

J gene: TRBJ1-3
clone size: once
D gene: .
V gene: TRBV6-1
CDR3 protein: CASSEGTTGNTIYF
CDR3 DNA: TGTGCCAGCAGTGAAGGGACCACTGGAAACACCATATATTTT

J gene: TRBJ1-4
clone size: .
D gene: .
V gene: TRBV4-1
CDR3 protein: CASSPDRETSATNEKLFF
CDR3 DNA: TGCGCCAGCAGCCCTGACCGTGAGACTTCTGCAACTAATGAAAAACTGTTTTTT

J gene: TRBJ2-3
clone size: .
D gene: .
V gene: TRBV11-2
CDR3 protein: CASSFSGRRADTDTQYF
CDR3 DNA: TGTGCCAGCAGCTTTTCCGGACGACGTGCGGACACAGATACGCAGTATTTT

J gene: TRBJ1-3
clone size: .
D gene: .
V gene: TRBV11-2
CDR3 protein: CASSPWRSDSGNTIYF
CDR3 DNA: TGTGCCAGCAGCCCCTGGAGGAGTGACTCTGGAAACACCATATATTTT

J gene: TRBJ2-7
clone size: .
D gene: .
V gene: TRBV6-5
CDR3 protein: CASSYRQGLSYEQYF
CDR3 DNA: TGTGCCAGCAGTTACCGTCAGGGTCTCTCCTACGAGCAGTACTTC

J gene: TRBJ2-7
clone size: .
D gene: TRBD1
V gene: TRBV7-6
CDR3 protein: CASSRTGTYEQYF
CDR3 DNA: TGTGCCAGCAGCCGGACAGGAACCTACGAGCAGTACTTC

J gene: TRBJ1-4
clone size: .
D gene: TRBD1
V gene: TRBV10-3
CDR3 protein: CAISAAQGVGEKLFF
CDR3 DNA: TGTGCCATCAGTGCCGCACAGGGGGTAGGAGAAAAACTGTTTTTT

J gene: TRBJ2-1
clone size: .
D gene: TRBD2
V gene: TRBV7-2
CDR3 protein: CASSYRAGVAYNEQFF
CDR3 DNA: TGTGCCAGCAGCTACCGAGCGGGGGTGGCCTACAATGAGCAGTTCTTC

J gene: TRBJ2-3
clone size: few
D gene: .
V gene: TRBV6-6
CDR3 protein: CASSYSSLDTQYF
CDR3 DNA: TGTGCCAGCAGTTACTCGAGTTTGGATACGCAGTATTTT

J gene: TRBJ1-2
clone size: .
D gene: .
V gene: TRBV9
CDR3 protein: CASSVSPGGRYTF
CDR3 DNA: TGTGCCAGCAGCGTGTCCCCAGGTGGCCGCTACACCTTC

J gene: TRBJ1-2
clone size: .
D gene: TRBD1
V gene: TRBV27
CDR3 protein: CASGRVAGTGSGYGYTF
CDR3 DNA: TGTGCCAGCGGACGTGTAGCCGGGACAGGGTCGGGCTATGGCTACACCTTC

J gene: TRBJ2-7
clone size: .
D gene: TRBD1
V gene: TRBV6-4
CDR3 protein: CASSFRTGDEQYF
CDR3 DNA: TGTGCCAGCAGTTTCCGAACAGGGGACGAGCAGTACTTC

J gene: TRBJ2-5
clone size: .
D gene: TRBD2
V gene: TRBV27
CDR3 protein: CASSLRLAGGETQYF
CDR3 DNA: TGTGCCAGCAGTTTACGCCTAGCGGGAGGAGAGACCCAGTACTTC

J gene: TRBJ2-7
clone size: .
D gene: TRBD1
V gene: TRBV19
CDR3 protein: CASSAGQVSYEQYF
CDR3 DNA: TGTGCCAGTAGTGCCGGACAGGTCTCCTACGAGCAGTACTTC

J gene: TRBJ2-7
clone size: .
D gene: .
V gene: TRBV5-6
CDR3 protein: CASSLGGRDGSYEQYF
CDR3 DNA: TGTGCCAGCAGCTTGGGCGGTAGGGACGGGTCCTACGAGCAGTACTTC

J gene: TRBJ2-3
clone size: once
D gene: TRBD1
V gene: TRBV7-2
CDR3 protein: CASREGGRAPGPDTQYF
CDR3 DNA: TGTGCCAGCAGAGAAGGGGGCCGGGCCCCTGGGCCAGATACGCAGTATTTT

J gene: TRBJ2-3
clone size: once
D gene: .
V gene: TRBV28
CDR3 protein: CASSPSAPRTQYF
CDR3 DNA: TGTGCCAGCAGCCCTTCCGCTCCCCGTACGCAGTATTTT

J gene: TRBJ2-7
clone size: .
D gene: TRBD2
V gene: TRBV6-1
CDR3 protein: CAVNLAGSYEQYF
CDR3 DNA: TGTGCCGTCAACCTAGCGGGGTCCTACGAGCAGTACTTC

J gene: TRBJ2-7
clone size: .
D gene: TRBD2
V gene: TRBV4-3
CDR3 protein: CASSQAGLAGSYEQYF
CDR3 DNA: TGCGCCAGCAGCCAAGCCGGACTAGCGGGATCCTACGAGCAGTACTTC

J gene: TRBJ2-1
clone size: once
D gene: .
V gene: TRBV7-2
CDR3 protein: CASSSFEVPGYNEQFF
CDR3 DNA: TGTGCCAGCAGCTCCTTCGAGGTACCGGGATACAATGAGCAGTTCTTC

J gene: TRBJ1-2
clone size: once
D gene: .
V gene: TRBV28
CDR3 protein: CASKNPQGSRYGYTF
CDR3 DNA: TGTGCCAGCAAGAATCCCCAGGGAAGTCGTTATGGCTACACCTTC

J gene: TRBJ2-2
clone size: .
D gene: TRBD1
V gene: TRBV27
CDR3 protein: CASSLRGQGPLAWNTGELFF
CDR3 DNA: TGTGCCAGCAGTTTACGAGGACAGGGGCCCCTCGCTTGGAACACCGGGGAGCTGTTTTTT

J gene: TRBJ1-5
clone size: .
D gene: .
V gene: TRBV29-1
CDR3 protein: CSVGWLVNQPQHF
CDR3 DNA: TGCAGCGTTGGATGGTTGGTGAATCAGCCCCAGCATTTT

J gene: TRBJ1-4
clone size: .
D gene: TRBD1
V gene: TRBV13
CDR3 protein: CASSQDRSRSEKLFF
CDR3 DNA: TGTGCCAGCAGCCAGGACAGGTCAAGGTCGGAAAAACTGTTTTTT

J gene: TRBJ2-7
clone size: .
D gene: TRBD1
V gene: TRBV6-1
CDR3 protein: CASSELGTGLYEQYF
CDR3 DNA: TGTGCCAGCAGTGAACTCGGGACAGGATTATACGAGCAGTACTTC

J gene: TRBJ2-3
clone size: .
D gene: TRBD1
V gene: TRBV6-1
CDR3 protein: CASSTDRVIADTQYF
CDR3 DNA: TGTGCCAGCAGTACCGACAGGGTTATAGCAGATACGCAGTATTTT

J gene: TRBJ2-5
clone size: .
D gene: .
V gene: TRBV7-9
CDR3 protein: CASSWDFLGETQYF
CDR3 DNA: TGTGCCAGCAGCTGGGACTTTTTAGGGGAGACCCAGTACTTC

J gene: TRBJ1-4
clone size: .
D gene: .
V gene: TRBV19
CDR3 protein: CASTTPVATNEKLFF
CDR3 DNA: TGTGCCAGTACGACACCAGTTGCAACTAATGAAAAACTGTTTTTT

J gene: TRBJ1-4
clone size: few
D gene: TRBD1
V gene: TRBV5-4
CDR3 protein: CASSPDRLTSYEKLFF
CDR3 DNA: TGTGCCAGCAGCCCGGACAGGCTGACTTCCTATGAAAAACTGTTTTTT

J gene: TRBJ1-1
clone size: .
D gene: .
V gene: TRBV5-4
CDR3 protein: CASSLPQTEAFF
CDR3 DNA: TGTGCCAGCAGCCTCCCGCAGACTGAAGCTTTCTTT

J gene: TRBJ1-4
clone size: .
D gene: .
V gene: TRBV5-1
CDR3 protein: CASSFGAGTGGNEKLFF
CDR3 DNA: .

J gene: TRBJ1-1
clone size: few
D gene: .
V gene: TRBV2
CDR3 protein: CASSGRVTEAFF
CDR3 DNA: TGTGCCAGCAGTGGCCGCGTGACTGAAGCTTTCTTT

J gene: TRBJ2-3
clone size: .
D gene: TRBD1
V gene: TRBV30
CDR3 protein: CAWSKGQGVDTQYF
CDR3 DNA: TGTGCCTGGAGTAAGGGACAGGGAGTGGATACGCAGTATTTT

J gene: TRBJ2-5
clone size: .
D gene: .
V gene: TRBV2
CDR3 protein: CASSEGQIGQETQYF
CDR3 DNA: TGTGCCAGCAGTGAAGGGCAAATCGGCCAAGAGACCCAGTACTTC

J gene: TRBJ1-1
clone size: few
D gene: .
V gene: TRBV2
CDR3 protein: CASSEGSVYTEAFF
CDR3 DNA: TGTGCCAGCAGTGAAGGGAGTGTGTACACTGAAGCTTTCTTT

J gene: TRBJ2-7
clone size: few
D gene: TRBD1
V gene: TRBV5-5
CDR3 protein: CASSRPGQGVREQYF
CDR3 DNA: TGTGCCAGCAGCCGACCGGGACAGGGAGTGCGGGAGCAGTACTTC

J gene: TRBJ2-3
clone size: .
D gene: .
V gene: TRBV7-3
CDR3 protein: CASRAGASRTDTQYF
CDR3 DNA: TGTGCCAGCAGGGCGGGGGCTAGCCGCACAGATACGCAGTATTTT

J gene: TRBJ2-7
clone size: .
D gene: .
V gene: TRBV7-9
CDR3 protein: CASSLDGLGAHHYEQYF
CDR3 DNA: TGTGCCAGCAGCTTAGATGGGTTGGGGGCGCATCACTACGAGCAGTACTTC

J gene: TRBJ2-1
clone size: .
D gene: TRBD2
V gene: TRBV5-1
CDR3 protein: CASTWGGPYNEQFF
CDR3 DNA: TGCGCCAGCACCTGGGGGGGACCCTACAATGAGCAGTTCTTC

J gene: TRBJ1-1
clone size: .
D gene: .
V gene: TRBV9
CDR3 protein: CASSVGPTRATEAFF
CDR3 DNA: TGTGCCAGCAGCGTCGGACCAACAAGGGCCACTGAAGCTTTCTTT

J gene: TRBJ1-1
clone size: few
D gene: .
V gene: TRBV9
CDR3 protein: CASSVVAQQNTEAFF
CDR3 DNA: TGTGCCAGCAGCGTAGTTGCCCAGCAGAACACTGAAGCTTTCTTT